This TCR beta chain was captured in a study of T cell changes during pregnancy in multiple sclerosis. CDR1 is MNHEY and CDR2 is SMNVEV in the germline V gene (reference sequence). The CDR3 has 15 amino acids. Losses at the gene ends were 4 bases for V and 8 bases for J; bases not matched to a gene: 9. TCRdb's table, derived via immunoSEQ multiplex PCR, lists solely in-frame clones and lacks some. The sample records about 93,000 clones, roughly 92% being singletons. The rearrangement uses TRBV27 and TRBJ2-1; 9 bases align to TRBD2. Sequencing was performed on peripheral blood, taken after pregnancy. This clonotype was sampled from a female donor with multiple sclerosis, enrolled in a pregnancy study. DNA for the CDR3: TGTGCCAGCAGTTATCTAGCGGGGAAGGTGTATGAGCAGTTCTTC. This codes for CASSYLAGKVYEQFF.